A selection of T cell receptor beta chains follows, all from one sample in a study of T cells in Graves' hyperthyroidism and ophthalmopathy. TCRdb fed the multiplex PCR reads into MiXCR, producing one record per CDR3 protein. The profile shows a few hundred thousand distinct CDR3 sequences, around 13% of them singletons. The specimen was blood. The receptor set was obtained from a woman younger than 45 with Graves' hyperthyroidism that later progressed to Graves' ophthalmopathy. Both conserved end residues are part of each CDR3. A D gene is named only where the DNA matches it firmly. A clone size is listed for some rows: how often the clone was seen (once, few, many), or a class if it is expanded.

>TRBV20-1|TRBJ2-6|.|many
TGCAGTGCTAGAACCGACGGGAGCTCTGGGGCCAACGTCCTGACTTTC
CSARTDGSSGANVLTF
>TRBV6-5|TRBJ2-1|TRBD2|.
TGTGCCAGCAGGTACCTGGGACTAGGCAATGAGCAGTTCTTC
CASRYLGLGNEQFF
>TRBV5-6|TRBJ2-7|TRBD1|few
TGTGCCAGCAGCTCCGGGACAGGGGACCCCTACGAGCAGTACTTC
CASSSGTGDPYEQYF
>TRBV7-9|TRBJ2-7|.|.
TGTGCCAGCAGCCAAGTTGAGACAGAACAGTACTTC
CASSQVETEQYF
>TRBV11-3|TRBJ2-1|.|many
TGTGCCAGCAGCCCTGACGGGGGGCTGAACAATGAGCAGTTCTTC
CASSPDGGLNNEQFF
>TRBV28|TRBJ1-6|.|many
TGTGCCAGCAGTTTAGCAGGGAAAAGTAATTCACCCCTCCACTTT
CASSLAGKSNSPLHF
>TRBV11-3|TRBJ2-3|TRBD1|many
TGTGCCAGCAGCTTAGACGGGACAGGAGCGGTTCGTACGCAGTATTTT
CASSLDGTGAVRTQYF
>TRBV30|TRBJ2-3|.|.
TGTGCCTGGAGCCCGAAAACATGGGCCACGGTACAAGATACGCAGTATTTT
CAWSPKTWATVQDTQYF
>TRBV12-3/TRBV12-4|TRBJ1-5|TRBD1|many
TGTGCCAGCAGGGTTGCCGTGGACAGGGTAGACCAGCCCCAGCATTTT
CASRVAVDRVDQPQHF
>TRBV7-8|TRBJ1-1|.|many
TGTGCCAGCTCCCTAGCGAGGGAGGGGAACACTGAAGCTTTCTTT
CASSLAREGNTEAFF
>TRBV6-4|TRBJ2-1|.|.
TGTGCCAGCAGTCTGGGACTGGGCTACAATGAGCAGTTCTTC
CASSLGLGYNEQFF